A single sample gave rise to the 27 T cell receptor beta chains below, sequenced in a study of blood T cell repertoires in COVID-19. Assay: immunoSEQ multiplex PCR; the TCRdb copy retains only in-frame clones and omits some. This table has around 260,000 clones, roughly 85% appearing once. Sequencing used peripheral blood. The receptors come from a man in his 60s who had recovered from COVID-19.

The chain has TRBV19 and TRBJ1-6; possible D gene TRBD1, 6 bases. The CDR3 has 16 residues. V dropped 6 bases and J dropped 0 bases, with 12 bases sitting between them. CDR1 LNHDA and CDR2 SQIVND come from the germline V gene (reference sequence). In DNA form, the CDR3 reads TGTGCCAGTAGCCGGGACACCGCCTCCTATAATTCACCCCTCCACTTT. This translates into CASSRDTASYNSPLHF.

The genes are TRBV9 and TRBJ2-7; 8 nucleotides align to TRBD1. V gave up 4 bases and J gave up 3 bases; unmatched junction bases: 15. CDR3 length: 17 residues. The germline gives CDR1 SGDLS, CDR2 YYNGEE. The CDR3 loop reads CASSPQPQGASSYEQYF. Written as DNA, the CDR3 is TGTGCCAGCAGCCCCCAACCCCAGGGGGCTAGTAGCTACGAGCAGTACTTC.

This clone was observed a few times. This sequence joins TRBV20-1 and TRBJ2-7, with D maybe TRBD2 (5 bases). Germline-derived CDR1 and CDR2 are DFQATT and SNEGSKA (reference sequence). V dropped 3 bases and J dropped 6 bases, with 24 bases sitting between them. This CDR3 spans 16 amino acids. The CDR3 protein is CSASQGVGGPKSEQYF. The CDR3 bases are TGCAGTGCTAGTCAAGGCGTCGGCGGGCCCAAGTCCGAGCAGTACTTC.

The chain recombines TRBV6-1 with TRBJ2-2; 13 bases match TRBD2. The CDR3 has 18 amino acids. V shed 2 bases and J 2 bases; nucleotides not matched to a gene: 5. Germline loops: CDR1 MNHNS, CDR2 SASEGT. CDR3 sequence (DNA): TGTGCCAGCAGTGAAAAAAGACTAGCGGGAGGAAACACCGGGGAGCTGTTTTTT. This translates into CASSEKRLAGGNTGELFF.

The genes are TRBV18 and TRBJ2-4; D is unclear. Deletions cut 3 bases from V and 4 bases from J, with 13 bases between. CDR1 is KGHSH and CDR2 is LQKENI in the germline V gene. This CDR3 region has 15 residues. The CDR3 DNA is TGTGCCAGCTCACCCAGTGCAGTGGTAAAAAACATTCAGTACTTC. Amino acid sequence: CASSPSAVVKNIQYF.

The chain is built from TRBV19 and TRBJ1-2; 7 nucleotides match TRBD1. V shed 6 bases, J shed 2 bases, and the junction held 9 bases outside the gene matches. This CDR3 comprises 15 residues. Germline CDR1 LNHDA, CDR2 SQIVND (reference sequence). CDR3 DNA: TGTGCCAGTAGCACGGGACAGACCTTAAACTATGGCTACACCTTC. Translation: CASSTGQTLNYGYTF.

This clone was observed once. The chain is built from TRBV5-1 and TRBJ2-3; the match to TRBD1 covers 7 bases. CDR3 length: 13 amino acids. The V gene end was trimmed by 4 bases and the J gene end by 7 bases; junction bases not matched to a gene: 6. The germline V gene encodes CDR1 SGHRS and CDR2 YFSETQ. The CDR3 DNA reads as TGCGCCAGCAGCGAGGACAGGCCTAATACGCAGTATTTT. Its translation: CASSEDRPNTQYF.

The gene calls are TRBV27 and TRBJ2-2; D gene ambiguous. The CDR3 contains 13 residues. V lost 5 bases and J 1 base, leaving 5 bases between the germline ends. Germline V gene data show CDR1 as MNHEY and CDR2 as SMNVEV (reference sequence). CDR3 nucleotides: TGTGCCAGCAGTCCTATGAACACCGGGGAGCTGTTTTTT. It codes for CASSPMNTGELFF.

The chain recombines TRBV14 with TRBJ2-1, with a possible D match to TRBD2 (5 bases). The V end lost 3 bases, the J end lost 2 bases, and 11 bases lay between the germline ends. This CDR3 has 15 residues. CDR1 SGHDN and CDR2 FVKESK come from the germline V gene. The CDR3 spells CASSQAGIAYNEQFF. CDR3 nucleotides: TGTGCCAGCAGCCAGGCGGGCATCGCCTACAATGAGCAGTTCTTC.

The chain's CDR3 is CASSLTGEDYGYTF. CDR3 bases: TGTGCCAGCAGTCTGACAGGGGAGGACTATGGCTACACCTTC. The chain uses TRBV28 and TRBJ1-2, with 8 positions matching TRBD1. V trimming: 5 bases; J trimming: 3 bases; junction bases outside the gene matches: 5. The V gene's germline CDR1 is MDHEN and CDR2 SYDVKM. This CDR3 contains 14 residues.

The CDR3 bases are TGTGCCAGTAGTCTACGACAGGGTGATACGCAGTATTTT. It encodes CASSLRQGDTQYF. V and J are TRBV19 and TRBJ2-3, with 7 bases identical to TRBD1. With 5 bases clipped from V and 6 bases from J, the junction kept 5 bases outside the gene matches. The CDR3 is 13 amino acids. Germline V CDR1 and CDR2: LNHDA, SQIVND (reference sequence).

This clone was counted once. The V gene is TRBV27, the J gene TRBJ1-5; D gene unclear. The germline V and J ends were trimmed by 5 bases and 2 bases, with 7 bases remaining between them. Germline CDR1 MNHEY, CDR2 SMNVEV (reference sequence). This CDR3 is built from 13 residues. The CDR3 DNA sequence: TGTGCCAGCAGTAACCGGGGCAATCAGCCCCAGCATTTT. Translation: CASSNRGNQPQHF.

The rearrangement joins TRBV3-1 (or the pseudogene TRBV3-2) to TRBJ2-1; maybe TRBD2 (6 bases). Trimming pared 8 bases from V and 0 bases from J, leaving 14 bases between. Germline V lookup: CDR1 LGHDT, CDR2 YNNKEL (reference sequence). There are 15 residues in the CDR3. The CDR3 reads CASGPRGSSYNEQFF. CDR3 bases: TGTGCCAGCGGGCCTCGGGGGAGCTCCTACAATGAGCAGTTCTTC.

The V and J genes are TRBV7-6 and TRBJ2-6; 7 positions agree with TRBD1. J gave up 4 bases and V 5 bases, and 11 bases lay outside the gene matches. Germline CDR1 reads SGHVS; CDR2 reads FNYEAQ. This CDR3 contains 17 residues. The CDR3 coding sequence is TGTGCCAGCAGCCTCCGTTACAGGGGATTGGGGGCCAACGTCCTGACTTTC. It codes for CASSLRYRGLGANVLTF.

The chain recombines TRBV6-5 with TRBJ2-7, with D hard to call. This CDR3 is 12 amino acids long. Trimming took 6 bases from V and 3 from J, leaving 9 bases between them. Germline V gene data show CDR1 as MNHEY and CDR2 as SVGAGI. CDR3 nucleotides: TGTGCCAGCAGCCTCTTAGTCTACGAGCAGTACTTC. Its translation: CASSLLVYEQYF.

J is TRBJ1-6 and V is TRBV10-3, with a possible D match to TRBD1 (6 bases). This CDR3 is built from 13 residues. Germline loops: CDR1 ENHRY, CDR2 SYGVKD. The V end lost 6 bases, the J end lost 7 bases, and 10 bases lay between the germline ends. CDR3 coding DNA: TGTGCCATCAGAGTCGACAGGAATTCACCCCTCCACTTT. Translating gives CAIRVDRNSPLHF.

The CDR3 sequence is CASSPGRGTYEQYF. Written as DNA, the CDR3 is TGTGCCAGCAGCCCGGGCAGGGGTACCTACGAGCAGTACTTC. The gene calls are TRBV5-4 and TRBJ2-7; a possible D gene is TRBD1 (6 bases). CDR3 length: 14 residues. V was clipped by 4 bases and J by 2 bases, with 13 bases between them. Germline V gives CDR1 SGHNT, CDR2 YYREEE (reference sequence).

The J gene is TRBJ2-1, the V gene TRBV3-1 (or the pseudogene TRBV3-2); 8 positions match TRBD2. Germline V CDR1 and CDR2: LGHDT, YNNKEL (reference sequence). CDR3 size: 14 residues. V gave up 5 bases and J gave up 6 bases; unmatched junction bases: 6. This chain's CDR3 is CASSGGTRPNEQFF. The CDR3 coding sequence is TGTGCCAGCAGCGGTGGGACTAGGCCCAATGAGCAGTTCTTC.

This chain joins TRBV21-1 and TRBJ2-3; the DNA was not compared with TRBD1, the D call given in the table. TRBV21-1 is labeled a pseudogene. The CDR3 runs 15 residues. Here the CDR3 reads CASSKSGQPGDTQYF. The CDR3 nucleotides are TGTGCCAGCAGCAAGTCCGGACAGCCTGGAGATACGCAGTATTTT.

V is TRBV19 and J is TRBJ2-5; 7 nucleotides line up with TRBD1. Germline CDR1 LNHDA, CDR2 SQIVND (reference sequence). The V gene end was trimmed by 3 bases and the J gene end by 4 bases; junction bases not matched to a gene: 14. This CDR3 contains 17 residues. The CDR3 DNA reads as TGTGCCAGTAGTATTAAAACAGGGGTATGGAGTAGAGAGACCCAGTACTTC. Translated: CASSIKTGVWSRETQYF.

The gene calls are TRBV3-1 (or the pseudogene TRBV3-2) and TRBJ2-1; unclear D gene. Trimming took 0 bases from V and 0 from J, leaving 18 bases between them. The length of the CDR3 is 19 residues. Per germline, CDR1 LGHDT and CDR2 YNNKEL (reference sequence). CDR3 nucleotide sequence: TGTGCCAGCAGCCAAGATAAAACGGGTCTCCGCACCTCCTACAATGAGCAGTTCTTC. Encoded protein: CASSQDKTGLRTSYNEQFF.

This sequence joins TRBV5-1 and TRBJ2-1; TRBD2 agrees at 7 bases. Losses at the gene ends were 0 bases for V and 9 bases for J; bases not matched to a gene: 9. CDR1 is SGHRS, CDR2 YFSETQ, per germline. CDR3 length equals 15 residues. The CDR3 bases are TGCGCCAGCAGCTTGGATCCGGCGGGAGCAACTGAGCAGTTCTTC. This encodes CASSLDPAGATEQFF.

J is TRBJ1-2 and V is TRBV19, with 8 nucleotides matching TRBD1. This CDR3 region has 17 residues. The V gene end was trimmed by 7 bases and the J gene end by 6 bases; junction bases not matched to a gene: 19. Germline loops: CDR1 LNHDA, CDR2 SQIVND (reference sequence). Here the CDR3 DNA reads TGTGCCAGTAAAAAGGCGGGCAACGACAGGGGAGGCCATGGCTACACCTTC. This sequence encodes CASKKAGNDRGGHGYTF.

There are a few counts of this clone. This chain links TRBV5-1 with TRBJ2-7; 7 bases agree with TRBD2. V trimming: 4 bases; J trimming: 0 bases; junction bases outside the gene matches: 4. The germline gives CDR1 SGHRS, CDR2 YFSETQ. The CDR3 is 14 residues long. The chain's CDR3 is CASSIGLGSYEQYF. In DNA, the CDR3 is TGCGCCAGCAGCATCGGACTAGGCTCCTACGAGCAGTACTTC.

The V and J genes are TRBV7-2 and TRBJ2-7; D possibly corresponds to TRBD1 (9 bases). CDR1 and CDR2 from the germline V gene are SGHTA and FQGNSA. CDR3 length: 19 residues. V was pared by 5 bases and J by 3 bases, with 29 bases between. The CDR3: CASSLRTGEKRGPNYEQYF. CDR3 sequence (DNA): TGTGCCAGCAGCCTACGGACAGGGGAAAAGCGGGGGCCGAACTACGAGCAGTACTTC.

The V and J genes are TRBV5-1 and TRBJ1-6, with D maybe TRBD1 (5 bases). The CDR3 has 17 amino acids. Germline CDR1 is SGHRS and CDR2 is YFSETQ. Deletions cut 0 bases from V and 4 bases from J, with 14 bases between. CDR3 in amino acids: CASSLDGDWEYNSPLHF. The CDR3 DNA follows: TGCGCCAGCAGCTTGGACGGGGACTGGGAGTATAATTCACCCCTCCACTTT.

This clone has just one count. The chain uses TRBV2 and TRBJ1-1; D is ambiguous. There are 13 residues in the CDR3. Germline CDR1 reads SNHLY; CDR2 reads FYNNEI. Between the trimmed V and J ends, which lost 6 bases and 1 base, there was a span of 9 bases. CDR3 sequence reads: CASRASWNTEAFF. The CDR3 nucleotides read TGTGCCAGCAGGGCCTCATGGAACACTGAAGCTTTCTTT. The complete variable domain, with remaining parts taken from reference TRBV2 and TRBJ1-1, reads EPEVTQTPSHQVTQMGQEVILRCVPISNHLYFYWYRQILGQKVEFLVSFYNNEISEKSEIFDDQFSVERPDGSNFTLKIRSTKLEDSAMYFCASRASWNTEAFFGQGTRLTVV.